This TCR beta chain was profiled in a study of blood T cell repertoires in COVID-19 (dated by TCRdb to about 2020). Describing the broader study: Collaborator samples came from the United States, Italy and Spain and covered acute and convalescent phases of COVID-19. The material from the prospective study consisted of cDNA or gDNA derived from T cells, B-cell-depleted T cells, or PBMCs. Deeply sampled blood TCRbeta repertoires from subjects exposed to, actively infected with, or recovered from COVID-19 were included in the dataset. The repertoires were released in a freely available public database meant as a resource for research on the immune response to SARS-CoV-2. Samples were obtained from the ongoing ImmuneRACE study (first 160 participants) and from 1,000 to 1,500 subjects provided by 6 global collaborators. Sample metadata almost always included a de-identified subject ID, COVID-19 status, age in years and sex. HLA class I and class II types, where available, came from metadata supplied by the sample provider rather than from assay-based typing.

For this clone: Its antigen is unknown. No base quality values were provided; no much bigger clone lies one nucleotide off.

Overall study results and their limits: Clinical and demographic metadata were provided uncurated, with the amount varying by source and participant.

Cut back by 0 bases and 4 bases, the V and J ends lie 12 bases apart. The CDR1 and CDR2 encoded by the germline V gene (reference sequence) are MNHEY and SMNVEV. The CDR3 starts with the cysteine, ends with the phenylalanine, and has 15 residues. Only CDR3 DNA remains: 45 bases, in frame from the first base. TCRbeta CDR3 regions were amplified from genomic DNA by means of the immunoSEQ Assay, a bias-controlled multiplex PCR. As for the original processing: The number of nucleated cells in each sample was estimated from the amplification of reference gene primers within the assay. Sequence reads were collapsed and filtered to measure the absolute abundance of every unique TCRbeta CDR3 rearrangement. Productive Simpson clonality was computed per sample as the square root of Simpson's diversity index over productive rearrangements. Here the immuneACCESS table is served through TCRdb, limited to in-frame sequences with V and J called. Missing clones are a known gap in these copies; in checked studies unresolved V genes cover under half, and the rest lacks a known reason. Clone size and the V and J calls come from that table; the DNA yielded D and trimming. Present in this sample are about 290,000 clones, roughly 80% of which were seen just once. The ten largest clones represent over 3.5% of the sample.

Each collaborating institution followed its own protocols to collect whole blood in K2EDTA tubes. For TCRbeta analysis, collaborator samples were shipped as frozen whole blood, as isolated PBMCs, or as DNA extracted from either sample type. Recombination connected TRBV27 to TRBJ1-1, with a weak D call of TRBD1 (5 bases match). The sequence was collected from a woman between 45 and 60 years old with active or convalescent COVID-19. Sequencing was performed on peripheral blood. The sequenced DNA: TGTGCCAGCAGTTTATCAAGGGGTTTGGGCACTGAAGCTTTCTTT. It codes for CASSLSRGLGTEAFF.